This TCR beta chain is drawn from a study of spatial heterogeneity in lung cancer. Time point specified: sample taken at primary tumor resection. This clonotype was observed at least ten times. From the 5' RACE reads, TCRdb called clonotypes with MiXCR, one entry per CDR3 protein. The sample yields tens of thousands of distinct CDR3 sequences, roughly 12% seen once. Source: PBMCs, taken at surgery. The origin of this receptor is a male donor with early-stage non-small cell lung cancer.

CDR3 bases: TGTGCCAGCAGTTACTCGTTGGCGGAAGTGGAGCAGTTCTTC. Protein product: CASSYSLAEVEQFF. The chain links TRBV6-5 to TRBJ2-1; D is unresolved. The CDR3 has 14 residues. The V end was cut by 0 bases, the J end by 10 bases, with 13 bases between. Germline V gene data show CDR1 as MNHEY and CDR2 as SVGAGI.